This T cell receptor beta chain was observed in a study of blood T cell repertoires in COVID-19. Assay used: immunoSEQ multiplex PCR; TCRdb lists only in-frame clones, some missing. The sample contains 250,000 to 300,000 clones, around 91% of which appear only once. In germline, CDR1 is SNHLY, CDR2 FYNNEI. The length of the CDR3 is 15 residues. The V gene end was trimmed by 6 bases and the J gene end by 2 bases; junction bases not matched to a gene: 7. The material sequenced was peripheral blood. The chain joins TRBV2 to TRBJ1-2, with TRBD1 identical over 9 bases. This TCR derives from a woman in her sixties or seventies with acute or convalescent COVID-19. DNA of the CDR3: TGTGCCAGCAGCCGGGACAGGGCTTACAACTATGGCTACACCTTC. Residues: CASSRDRAYNYGYTF.